This T cell receptor beta chain was found in a study of shared clonotypes between healthy human individuals. In the study overall: Donors were a couple of women and a few men aged 18 to 49. CD4 naive and CD4 memory each took three plates per donor, while CD8 naive took two and CD8 memory one.

Note on this clone: Its antigen remains unknown.

The CDR3 consists of 15 residues. The germline V and J ends were trimmed by 7 bases and 0 bases, with 13 bases remaining between them. The germline CDR1 and CDR2 sequences are MNHEY and SMNVEV (reference sequence). Naive CD8 isolation took CD45RO-negative cells positively selected for CCR7 and excluded terminally differentiated effector memory CD45RA+ cells. Notes on the study in general: Approximately 5.1% was the fraction of naive CD4 clonotypes found shared across a few donors. Relative to clonotypes present in all four donors, those not shared had lower generation probabilities.

Assay used: immunoSEQ multiplex PCR; TCRdb lists only in-frame clones, some missing. This repertoire shows about 2.1 million clones, around 95% found once; its top ten account for around 1.7%. This sequence was found in a man aged 18-30 years in good health. Some clones in this sample may be carry-over from other donors' samples. Sequencing was carried out using naive CD8+ T cells from PBMCs. The chain recombines TRBV27 with TRBJ2-1, with D maybe TRBD2 (5 bases). The CDR3 coding sequence is TGTGCCAGCATCCACCGAGGGAGCTCCTACAATGAGCAGTTCTTC. Its protein is CASIHRGSSYNEQFF.